This TCR beta chain was documented in a study of blood T cell repertoires in COVID-19. Study members were between about 18 and 100 years old and lived in approximately 25 US regions. Categorization into cohorts depended on clinical history that participants reported. Two negative PCRs, clearance, or symptom resolution characterized the recovered Cohort 3 donors. From germline, CDR1 is GTSNPN and CDR2 SVGIG (reference sequence). The CDR3 sequence is 14 residues long. Trimming removed 4 bases from V and 0 bases from J, with 9 bases in between. Profiling relied on immunoSEQ multiplex PCR, and the TCRdb table lists in-frame clones only, not all of them. Of fewer than 300,000 clones in the sample, 80% to 95% were seen once.

The source material was PBMCs or T cells enriched from blood (not recorded which). This clonotype originated in a woman aged 25 to 39 who had recovered from COVID-19. The V and J genes are TRBV30 and TRBJ2-2; a possible D gene is TRBD2 (6 bases). CDR3 DNA sequence: TGTGCCTGGAAGGCTAGCGCGAACACCGGGGAGCTGTTTTTT. Translation: CAWKASANTGELFF.